Below are 16 T cell receptor beta chains sequenced from a single sample in a study of cytomegalovirus exposure and HLA in healthy donors. With 60 Vbeta and 13 Jbeta primers, the PCR was carried out. Repertoires were generated with immunoSEQ multiplex PCR, while TCRdb's copy carries only in-frame clones and drops some. The sample has roughly 150,000 clones, over 55% seen once. Sequenced sample: PBMCs. Receptors were obtained from a man in his forties in good health and CMV-seronegative.

The V gene is TRBV28, the J gene TRBJ2-7; 7 bases are shared with TRBD1. This CDR3 is 14 amino acids long. With V trimmed by 6 bases and J by 4 bases, 9 bases remained unmatched. Looked up from germline, CDR1 is MDHEN and CDR2 is SYDVKM. CDR3 nucleotide sequence: TGTGCCAGCAGCCCCGAGGGACAGATTTACGAGCAGTACTTC. It yields the protein CASSPEGQIYEQYF.

This chain links TRBV5-6 with TRBJ1-2, with 11 positions matching TRBD1. Germline V CDR1 and CDR2: SGHDT, YYEEEE. Trimming cost V 1 base and J 2 bases; bases outside gene matches: 10. The CDR3 loop spans 18 amino acids. The DNA for the CDR3 is TGTGCCAGCAGCTTGTGGCAACCGGACAGGGGGCGCAACTATGGCTACACCTTC. This gives the protein CASSLWQPDRGRNYGYTF.

CDR3: CASSYVGSSYNSPLHF. CDR3 in DNA: TGTGCCAGCAGTTACGTGGGGAGCTCCTATAATTCACCCCTCCACTTT. The chain links TRBV6-5 to TRBJ1-6; D ambiguous. Germline loops: CDR1 MNHEY, CDR2 SVGAGI. The CDR3 totals 16 residues. Trimming cost V 2 bases and J 0 bases, with 8 bases left between them.

This clone was observed once. The chain couples TRBV7-6 to TRBJ2-7; D perhaps matches TRBD1 (5 bases). V shed 5 bases and J shed 4 bases, with 12 bases lying between them. The CDR3 totals 13 residues. From germline, CDR1 is SGHVS and CDR2 FNYEAQ. CDR3 residues: CASSLTDSYEQYF. The CDR3 DNA follows: TGTGCCAGCAGCCTCACAGACAGTTACGAGCAGTACTTC.

The chain joins TRBV7-2 to TRBJ2-1; D ambiguous. CDR3 size: 14 residues. Germline CDR1 SGHTA, CDR2 FQGNSA. With 5 bases removed from V and 3 bases from J, the gap between germline ends came to 11 bases. The CDR3 here is CASSQTPIYNEQFF. The CDR3 DNA is TGTGCCAGCAGCCAGACTCCTATCTACAATGAGCAGTTCTTC.

J is TRBJ1-1 and V is TRBV6-5; 7 bases map to TRBD1. Germline values: CDR1 MNHEY, CDR2 SVGAGI. This CDR3 contains 14 residues. V gave up 5 bases and J gave up 4 bases; unmatched junction bases: 7. The CDR3, as DNA: TGTGCCAGCAGTGTCGACAGGGTTGGCACTGAAGCTTTCTTT. This sequence encodes CASSVDRVGTEAFF.

The chain combines TRBV19 with TRBJ2-2; D is possibly TRBD1 (6 bases). Germline assignment: CDR1 LNHDA and CDR2 SQIVND (reference sequence). V dropped 9 bases and J dropped 5 bases, with 16 bases sitting between them. This CDR3 comprises 14 residues. CDR3 DNA sequence: TGTGCCAGCCACAGGGCCCCGCGGACCGGGGAGCTGTTTTTT. Translation gives CASHRAPRTGELFF.

The V call is TRBV9, the J call TRBJ1-2; a weak D match, TRBD1 (5 bases). Trimming removed 5 bases from V and 3 bases from J, with 20 bases in between. Germline CDR1 is SGDLS and CDR2 is YYNGEE. The CDR3 covers 16 residues. The CDR3 sequence is CASSAGGALEYYGYTF. As DNA, the CDR3 is TGTGCCAGCAGTGCCGGAGGGGCCCTGGAGTACTATGGCTACACCTTC. Drawing the rest from reference TRBV9 and TRBJ1-2, the complete variable domain is DSGVTQTPKHLITATGQRVTLRCSPRSGDLSVYWYQQSLDQGLQFLIQYYNGEERAKGNILERFSAQQFPDLHSELNLSSLELGDSALYFCASSAGGALEYYGYTFGSGTRLTVV.

The chain combines TRBV18 with TRBJ1-4; TRBD1 matches 9 bases. Germline V gives CDR1 KGHSH, CDR2 LQKENI. The CDR3 is made up of 15 amino acids. With 4 bases clipped from V and 6 bases from J, the junction kept 6 bases outside the gene matches. The CDR3 sequence: CASSLIQGADEKLFF. In DNA form, the CDR3 reads TGTGCCAGCTCACTAATACAGGGGGCTGATGAAAAACTGTTTTTT.

A note on this clone: The junction departs from the called germline gene at one end, perhaps through a read error. The rearrangement uses TRBV29-1 and TRBJ1-2, with 8 bases aligning to TRBD1. Per germline, CDR1 SQVTM and CDR2 ANQGSEA. The length of the CDR3 is 15 residues. The CDR3 loop is CSVEGQGLANYGYTF. In nucleotides, the CDR3 is TGCAGCGTGGAAGGACAGGGATTAGCTAACTATGGCTACACCTTC. Using reference TRBV29-1 and TRBJ1-2 for the parts outside the CDR3, the full variable domain is SAVISQKPSRDICQRGTSLTIQCQVDSQVTMMFWYRQQPGQSLTLIATANQGSEATYESGFVIDKFPISRPNLTFSTLTVSNMSPEDSSIYLCSVEGQGLANYGYTFGSGTRLTVV.

The chain joins TRBV19 to TRBJ2-1, with a possible D match to TRBD1 (5 bases). The CDR3 spans 12 residues. V gave up 5 bases and J gave up 8 bases, with 10 bases separating them. CDR1 and CDR2 from the germline V gene are LNHDA and SQIVND (reference sequence). CDR3 region: CASSAGKDEQFF. CDR3 coding DNA: TGTGCCAGTAGTGCAGGGAAGGATGAGCAGTTCTTC. Looking up the rest from reference TRBV19 and TRBJ2-1 gives the full variable domain: DGGITQSPKYLFRKEGQNVTLSCEQNLNHDAMYWYRQDPGQGLRLIYYSQIVNDFQKGDIAEGYSVSREKKESFPLTVTSAQKNPTAFYLCASSAGKDEQFFGPGTRLTVL.

This clone was counted between two and nine times. The chain combines TRBV5-1 with TRBJ2-7; weak D call: TRBD1 (5 bases). The CDR3 extends over 14 amino acids. V dropped 6 bases and J dropped 4 bases, with 17 bases sitting between them. The germline V gene encodes CDR1 SGHRS and CDR2 YFSETQ. The CDR3 DNA sequence: TGCGCCAGCAAAATCGCAGGGCTCGGGTACGAGCAGTACTTC. Amino acid sequence: CASKIAGLGYEQYF.

This clone was counted only a few times. The chain links TRBV18 to TRBJ2-1; 10 bases are shared with TRBD1. The CDR3 has 17 residues. V was clipped by 3 bases and J by 7 bases; unmatched bases: 12. In germline, CDR1 is KGHSH, CDR2 LQKENI. The chain's CDR3 is CASSPFPGQGKRNEQFF. DNA for the CDR3: TGTGCCAGCTCACCCTTTCCGGGACAGGGGAAGAGGAATGAGCAGTTCTTC.

The V call is TRBV5-4, the J call TRBJ1-4, with no clear D. Trimming took off 3 bases at V and 0 bases at J, with 15 bases between the two ends. Germline values: CDR1 SGHNT, CDR2 YYREEE (reference sequence). The CDR3 has 17 amino acids. The CDR3 protein is CASSSLWEGSTNEKLFF. The CDR3 nucleotides read TGTGCCAGCAGCTCCCTCTGGGAGGGATCAACTAATGAAAAACTGTTTTTT.

The chain couples TRBV30 to TRBJ2-7; 8 bases map to TRBD2. The CDR3 contains 14 residues. V was clipped by 0 bases and J by 2 bases; unmatched bases: 3. Germline loops: CDR1 GTSNPN, CDR2 SVGIG (reference sequence). CDR3 in DNA: TGTGCCTGGAGTGTAGGGACTAGTCCCTACGAGCAGTACTTC. Translated: CAWSVGTSPYEQYF.

The chain joins TRBV10-3 to TRBJ2-3; TRBD2 matches 10 bases. The J segment lost 1 base and the V segment lost 7 bases, leaving 5 bases of the junction unmatched. This CDR3 contains 15 residues. Looked up from germline, CDR1 is ENHRY and CDR2 is SYGVKD. The DNA of the CDR3 is TGTGCCATCATGAGACTAGCGGGCCGCACAGATACGCAGTATTTT. Encoded protein: CAIMRLAGRTDTQYF.